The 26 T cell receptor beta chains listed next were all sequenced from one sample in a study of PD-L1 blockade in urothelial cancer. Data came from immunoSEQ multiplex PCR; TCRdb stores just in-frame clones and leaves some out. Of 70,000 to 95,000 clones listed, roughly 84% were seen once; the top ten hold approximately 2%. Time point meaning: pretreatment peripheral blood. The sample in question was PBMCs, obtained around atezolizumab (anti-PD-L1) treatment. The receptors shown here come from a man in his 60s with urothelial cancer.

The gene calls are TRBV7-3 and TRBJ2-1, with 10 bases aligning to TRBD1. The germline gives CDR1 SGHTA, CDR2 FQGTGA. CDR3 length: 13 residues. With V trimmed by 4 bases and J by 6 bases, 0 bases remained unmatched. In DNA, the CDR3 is TGTGCCAGCAGCTGGACAGGGGGCAATGAGCAGTTCTTC. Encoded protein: CASSWTGGNEQFF.

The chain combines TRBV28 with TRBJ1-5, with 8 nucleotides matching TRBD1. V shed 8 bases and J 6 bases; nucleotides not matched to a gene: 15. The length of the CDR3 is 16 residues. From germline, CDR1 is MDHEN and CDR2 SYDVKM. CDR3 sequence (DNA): TGTGCCAGCGTCGCCTTGATGAGGACAGGGAGTCAGCCCCAGCATTTT. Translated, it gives CASVALMRTGSQPQHF.

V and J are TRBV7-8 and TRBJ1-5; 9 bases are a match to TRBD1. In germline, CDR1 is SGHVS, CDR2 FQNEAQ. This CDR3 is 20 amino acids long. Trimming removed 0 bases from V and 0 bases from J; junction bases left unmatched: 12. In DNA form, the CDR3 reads TGTGCCAGCAGCTTAGCGCAAGGACAGGGGTGGTCATATAGCAATCAGCCCCAGCATTTT. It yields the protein CASSLAQGQGWSYSNQPQHF.

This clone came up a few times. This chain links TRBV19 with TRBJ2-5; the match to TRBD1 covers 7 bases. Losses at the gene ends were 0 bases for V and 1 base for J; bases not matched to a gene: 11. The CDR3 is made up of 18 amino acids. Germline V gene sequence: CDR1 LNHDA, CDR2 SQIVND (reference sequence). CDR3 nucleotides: TGTGCCAGTAGTATAGATCTATACAGGGGCGAACTCCAAGAGACCCAGTACTTC. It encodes CASSIDLYRGELQETQYF. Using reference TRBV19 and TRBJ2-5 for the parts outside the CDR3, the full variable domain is DGGITQSPKYLFRKEGQNVTLSCEQNLNHDAMYWYRQDPGQGLRLIYYSQIVNDFQKGDIAEGYSVSREKKESFPLTVTSAQKNPTAFYLCASSIDLYRGELQETQYFGPGTRLLVL.

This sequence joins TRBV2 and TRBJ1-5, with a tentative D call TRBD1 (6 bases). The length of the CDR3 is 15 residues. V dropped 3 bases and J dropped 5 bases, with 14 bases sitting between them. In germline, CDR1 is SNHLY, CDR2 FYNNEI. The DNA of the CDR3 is TGTGCCAGCAGTGACAGGGGAATCCCTTATCAGCCCCAGCATTTT. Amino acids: CASSDRGIPYQPQHF.

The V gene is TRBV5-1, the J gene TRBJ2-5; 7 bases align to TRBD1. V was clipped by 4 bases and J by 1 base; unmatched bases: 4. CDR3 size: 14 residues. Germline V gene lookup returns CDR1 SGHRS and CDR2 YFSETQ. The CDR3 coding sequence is TGCGCCAGCAGCGGGGGACAGCCCCAAGAGACCCAGTACTTC. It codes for CASSGGQPQETQYF.

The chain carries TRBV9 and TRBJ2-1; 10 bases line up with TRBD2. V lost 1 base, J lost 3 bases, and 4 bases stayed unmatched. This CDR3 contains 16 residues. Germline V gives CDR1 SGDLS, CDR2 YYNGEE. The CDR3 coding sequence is TGTGCCAGCAGCGTAACGTGGACTAGCGGCTACAATGAGCAGTTCTTC. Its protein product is CASSVTWTSGYNEQFF.

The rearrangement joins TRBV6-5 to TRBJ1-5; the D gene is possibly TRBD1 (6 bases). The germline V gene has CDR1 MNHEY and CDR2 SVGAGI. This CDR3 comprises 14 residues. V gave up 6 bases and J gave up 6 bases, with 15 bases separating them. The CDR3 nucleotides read TGTGCCAGCAGGGCCGGGGGGCAGGGTCAGCCCCAGCATTTT. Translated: CASRAGGQGQPQHF.

For the CDR3, the DNA is TGTGCCAGCAGCGACAGGTCCTCTGGAAACACCATATATTTT. Protein: CASSDRSSGNTIYF. V usage is TRBV11-3 and J usage is TRBJ1-3; D may be TRBD1 (6 bases). The CDR3 has 14 amino acids. Deletions cut 5 bases from V and 0 bases from J, with 8 bases between. CDR1 and CDR2 from the germline V gene are SGHNT and YENEEA.

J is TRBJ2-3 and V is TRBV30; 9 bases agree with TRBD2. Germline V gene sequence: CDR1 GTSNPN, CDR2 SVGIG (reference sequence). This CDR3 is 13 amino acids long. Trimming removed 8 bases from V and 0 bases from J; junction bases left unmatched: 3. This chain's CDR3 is CAGTSSSTDTQYF. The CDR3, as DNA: TGTGCCGGGACTAGCTCTAGCACAGATACGCAGTATTTT.

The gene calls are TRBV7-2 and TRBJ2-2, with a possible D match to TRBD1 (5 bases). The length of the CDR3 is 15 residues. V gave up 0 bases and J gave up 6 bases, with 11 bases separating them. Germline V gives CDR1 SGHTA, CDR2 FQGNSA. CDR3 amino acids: CASSLAIGAAGELFF. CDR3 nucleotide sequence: TGTGCCAGCAGCTTAGCGATAGGGGCGGCCGGGGAGCTGTTTTTT.

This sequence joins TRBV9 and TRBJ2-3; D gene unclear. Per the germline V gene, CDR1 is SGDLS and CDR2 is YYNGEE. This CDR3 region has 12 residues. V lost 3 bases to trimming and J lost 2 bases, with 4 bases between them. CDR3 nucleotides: TGTGCCAGCAGCGCTTACACAGATACGCAGTATTTT. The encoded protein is CASSAYTDTQYF. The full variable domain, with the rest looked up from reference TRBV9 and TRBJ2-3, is DSGVTQTPKHLITATGQRVTLRCSPRSGDLSVYWYQQSLDQGLQFLIQYYNGEERAKGNILERFSAQQFPDLHSELNLSSLELGDSALYFCASSAYTDTQYFGPGTRLTVL.

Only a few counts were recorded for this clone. The CDR3 DNA is TGTGCCAGTAGTATCCGGACTAGCGGGAGGGCCGGGGAGGAGCAGTTCTTC. It translates to CASSIRTSGRAGEEQFF. The rearrangement uses TRBV19 and TRBJ2-1, with 15 bases that match TRBD2. The V segment lost 3 bases and the J segment 10 bases; nucleotides outside the gene matches: 10. The length of the CDR3 is 17 residues. Looked up from germline, CDR1 is LNHDA and CDR2 is SQIVND (reference sequence).

CDR3 nucleotides: TGTGCCAGCAGTTTGACAGGGGGCGCGGTTGAAAAACTGTTTTTT. This encodes CASSLTGGAVEKLFF. This chain uses TRBV6-6 with TRBJ1-4, with 10 nucleotides matching TRBD1. CDR1 and CDR2 (germline): MNHNY, SVGAGI (reference sequence). Trimming took 4 bases from V and 7 from J; bases not matched to a gene: 6. The CDR3 is made up of 15 amino acids.

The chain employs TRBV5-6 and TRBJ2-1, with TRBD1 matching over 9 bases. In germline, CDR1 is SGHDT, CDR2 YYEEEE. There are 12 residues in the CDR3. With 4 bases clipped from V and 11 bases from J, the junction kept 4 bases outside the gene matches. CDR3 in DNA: TGTGCCAGCAGCACCGGACAGGGGAAGCAGTTCTTC. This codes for CASSTGQGKQFF. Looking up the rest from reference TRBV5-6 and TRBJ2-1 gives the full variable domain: DAGVTQSPTHLIKTRGQQVTLRCSPKSGHDTVSWYQQALGQGPQFIFQYYEEEERQRGNFPDRFSGHQFPNYSSELNVNALLLGDSALYLCASSTGQGKQFFGPGTRLTVL.

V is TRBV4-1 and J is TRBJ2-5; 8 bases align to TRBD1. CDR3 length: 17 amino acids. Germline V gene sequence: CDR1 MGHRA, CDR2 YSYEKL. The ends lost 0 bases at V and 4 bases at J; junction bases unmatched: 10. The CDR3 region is CASSQEPTGTGRETQYF. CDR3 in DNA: TGCGCCAGCAGCCAAGAGCCAACCGGGACAGGCAGAGAGACCCAGTACTTC.

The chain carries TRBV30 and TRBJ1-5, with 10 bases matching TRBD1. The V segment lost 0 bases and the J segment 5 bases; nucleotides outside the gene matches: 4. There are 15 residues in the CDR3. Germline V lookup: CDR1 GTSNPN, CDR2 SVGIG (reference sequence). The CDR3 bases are TGTGCCTGGAGTGTCCGGACAGGGGGTTATCAGCCCCAGCATTTT. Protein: CAWSVRTGGYQPQHF.

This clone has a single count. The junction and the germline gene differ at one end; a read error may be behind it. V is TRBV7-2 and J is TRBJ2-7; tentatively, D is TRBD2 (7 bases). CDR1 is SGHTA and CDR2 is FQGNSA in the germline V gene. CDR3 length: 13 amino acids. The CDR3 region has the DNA TGTGCCAGCAGCTTGGGAGGGTGGGGGCGCGGCGACTTC. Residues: CASSLGGWGRGDF.

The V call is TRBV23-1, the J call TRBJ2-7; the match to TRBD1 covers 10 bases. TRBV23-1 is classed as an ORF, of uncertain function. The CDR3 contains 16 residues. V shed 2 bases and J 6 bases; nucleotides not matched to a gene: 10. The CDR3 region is CASSQPTDRGRFEQYF. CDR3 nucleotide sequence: TGCGCCAGCAGTCAACCCACCGACAGGGGGCGTTTCGAGCAGTACTTC.

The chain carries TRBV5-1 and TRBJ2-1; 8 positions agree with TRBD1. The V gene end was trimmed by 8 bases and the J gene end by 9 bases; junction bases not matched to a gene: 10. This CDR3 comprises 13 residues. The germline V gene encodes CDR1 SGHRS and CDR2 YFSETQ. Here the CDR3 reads CASRTGRSGEQFF. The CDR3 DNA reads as TGCGCCAGTAGGACAGGGCGGAGTGGTGAGCAGTTCTTC. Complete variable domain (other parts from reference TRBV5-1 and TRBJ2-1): KAGVTQTPRYLIKTRGQQVTLSCSPISGHRSVSWYQQTPGQGLQFLFEYFSETQRNKGNFPGRFSGRQFSNSRSEMNVSTLELGDSALYLCASRTGRSGEQFFGPGTRLTVL.

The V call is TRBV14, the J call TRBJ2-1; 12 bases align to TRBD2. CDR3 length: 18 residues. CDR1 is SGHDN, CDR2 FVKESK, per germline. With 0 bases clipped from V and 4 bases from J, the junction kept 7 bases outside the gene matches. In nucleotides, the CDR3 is TGTGCCAGCAGCCAAGAGCTAAGACTAGCGGGGGTATACAATGAGCAGTTCTTC. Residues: CASSQELRLAGVYNEQFF.

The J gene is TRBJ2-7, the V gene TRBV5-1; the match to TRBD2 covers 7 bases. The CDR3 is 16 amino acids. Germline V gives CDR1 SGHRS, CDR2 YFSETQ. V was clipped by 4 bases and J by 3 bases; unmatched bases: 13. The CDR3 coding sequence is TGCGCCAGCAGCGGGGGGGTCCAAACCCCCTTCTACGAGCAGTACTTC. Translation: CASSGGVQTPFYEQYF.

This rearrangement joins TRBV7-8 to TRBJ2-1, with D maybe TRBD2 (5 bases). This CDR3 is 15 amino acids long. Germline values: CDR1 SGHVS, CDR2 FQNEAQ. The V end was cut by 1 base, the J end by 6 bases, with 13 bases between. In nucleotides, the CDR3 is TGTGCCAGCAGCTTAGTTGGGGAGCCGGGCAATGAGCAGTTCTTC. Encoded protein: CASSLVGEPGNEQFF.

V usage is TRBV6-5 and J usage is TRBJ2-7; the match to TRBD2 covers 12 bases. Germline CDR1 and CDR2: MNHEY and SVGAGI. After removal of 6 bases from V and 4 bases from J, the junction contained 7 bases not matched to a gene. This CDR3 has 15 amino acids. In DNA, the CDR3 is TGTGCCAGCAGCATCCTAGCGGGAGGGGGTTACGAGCAGTACTTC. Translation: CASSILAGGGYEQYF.

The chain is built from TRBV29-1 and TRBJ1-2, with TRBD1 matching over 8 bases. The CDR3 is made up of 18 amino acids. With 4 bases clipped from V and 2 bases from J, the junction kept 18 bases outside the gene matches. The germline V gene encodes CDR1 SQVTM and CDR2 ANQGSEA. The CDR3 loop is CSVVDTLPGQEANYGYTF. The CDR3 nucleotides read TGCAGCGTTGTTGACACCTTGCCGGGACAGGAGGCCAACTATGGCTACACCTTC.

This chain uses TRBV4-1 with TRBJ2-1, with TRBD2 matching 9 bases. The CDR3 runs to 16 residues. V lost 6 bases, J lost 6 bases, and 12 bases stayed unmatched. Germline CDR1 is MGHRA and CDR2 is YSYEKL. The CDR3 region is CASSYVSGGRGNEQFF. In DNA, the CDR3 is TGCGCCAGCAGTTATGTTAGCGGGGGCAGGGGCAATGAGCAGTTCTTC.